Listed below are T cell receptor beta chains from one sample, sequenced in a study of shared clonotypes between healthy human individuals. Only in-frame clones appear in the TCRdb table, and some are missing; sequencing was by immunoSEQ multiplex PCR. The repertoire includes about 2 million clones, 85% to 95% of them detected once, and more than 0.1% sits in the top ten. Source material: naive CD4+ T cells sorted from blood. Every receptor here comes from a man younger than 30 in good health. CDR3s include the opening cysteine and the closing phenylalanine or tryptophan.

v_call	j_call	cdr3_aa
TRBV5-1	TRBJ2-7	CASSPASGSSYEQYF
TRBV7-2	TRBJ1-6	CASSKSRDTKTAPLHF
TRBV5-1	TRBJ2-3	CASSPTSTTDTQYF
TRBV30	TRBJ1-4	CAWSSVRTRGVQATNEKLFF
TRBV9	TRBJ2-5	CASSSSTSLGETQYF
TRBV5-6	TRBJ2-7	CASSFSGGRYEQYF
TRBV6-1	TRBJ1-2	CASSLPPNNYGYTF
TRBV10-3	TRBJ1-6	CAITQDLGSPLHF
TRBV11-2	TRBJ2-3	CASSPTGGTDTQYF
TRBV9	TRBJ2-7	CASSVAAGGVGEQYF
TRBV5-6	TRBJ2-7	CASKVQGPNYEQYF
TRBV11-3	TRBJ2-3	CASSSAGGLDTQYF
TRBV2	TRBJ1-1	CASSGQEGTEAFF
TRBV9	TRBJ2-5	CASSPSPGLTQETQYF
TRBV10-3	TRBJ1-2	CAISEDRAYGYTF
TRBV6-1	TRBJ2-2	CASSDGSLGAGELFF
TRBV5-6	TRBJ2-5	CASSLDRQETQYF
TRBV6-5	TRBJ1-5	CASSYSRSNQPQHF
TRBV15	TRBJ1-1	CATSRDIGGLNTEAFF
TRBV10-2	TRBJ2-1	CASSTSGNSYNEQFF
TRBV5-1	TRBJ2-3	CASSLVKGIDTQYF
TRBV19	TRBJ2-3	CASSPGLARGSTDTQYF
TRBV19	TRBJ2-7	CASSRSETIGEQYF
TRBV5-4	TRBJ1-3	CASSSDRSSGNTIYF
TRBV2	TRBJ2-5	CASGSSGYQETQYF
TRBV15	TRBJ2-4	CATRSGSKNIQYF
TRBV6-6	TRBJ2-7	CASSLQDNEQYF
TRBV2	TRBJ2-3	CASSSRLAGSTDTQYF
TRBV28	TRBJ2-7	CASSLVRGSQYF
TRBV7-2	TRBJ2-7	CASSLERSGEQYF
TRBV19	TRBJ1-5	CASNRGTYQPQHF
TRBV9	TRBJ1-1	CASSVVPTGLNTEAFF
TRBV10-3	TRBJ1-5	CAISPGLHQPQHF
TRBV15	TRBJ2-2	CATSRGRGSTGELFF
TRBV28	NA	CASSPGTSGTYEQYF
TRBV7-8	TRBJ2-7	CASSNDRVLDEQYF
TRBV30	TRBJ1-1	CAWSTRVTEAFF
TRBV30	TRBJ1-1	CAWSLGPNTEAFF
TRBV7-2	TRBJ1-1	CASSLTSLGVAFF
TRBV7-2	TRBJ1-3	CASSLTTTTVGNTIYF
TRBV9	TRBJ2-3	CASSVDPGWGDTQYF
TRBV14	TRBJ1-6	CASSQYVGITYNSPLHF
TRBV30	TRBJ2-3	CAWGGTGLSTDTQYF
TRBV30	TRBJ2-3	CAWRGKSTDTQYF